Each of the 11 T cell receptor beta chains below was sequenced from the same sample in a study of CXCR3-negative and CXCR3-positive naive CD8 T cells. In preparing the TRB cDNA libraries, 5' RACE with UMI labels was used. TCRdb reprocessed the 5' RACE reads and keeps a single row for each CDR3 protein, giving no DNA. This table holds about 30,000 distinct CDR3 sequences. The sequencing sample was made of memory CD8+ T cells from blood. Receptors originate from a human donor in good health. Some clones in this sample may be carry-over from other donors' samples.

J is TRBJ2-1 and V is TRBV29-1; TCRdb's assignment of TRBD1 cannot be checked, as there is no DNA. There are 11 residues in the CDR3. CDR1 and CDR2 from the germline V gene are SQVTM and ANQGSEA. The CDR3 is CSVDPGEEQFF.

CDR3 sequence: CASTEGATSMNTEAFF. V is TRBV7-9 and J is TRBJ1-1; TCRdb proposes TRBD1, but this gene call is untestable without DNA. The V gene's germline CDR1 is SEHNR and CDR2 FQNEAQ (reference sequence). The CDR3 has 16 residues.

By frequency, this clonotype is medium-sized. V and J are TRBV5-6 and TRBJ2-1; with no DNA, the TCRdb D assignment of TRBD2 cannot be verified. Germline-derived CDR1 and CDR2 are SGHDT and YYEEEE. The CDR3 consists of 13 residues. This CDR3 is CASSSVGTSEQFF.

This chain uses TRBV4-3 with TRBJ2-6; TCRdb outputs TRBD1, but without DNA this stays unchecked. CDR1 and CDR2 from the germline V gene are LGHNA and YSLEER. CDR3 length: 16 amino acids. The CDR3 sequence is CASSETGTSGANVLTF.

Its frequency marks this clonotype as medium-sized. This rearrangement joins TRBV4-1 to TRBJ2-7; TCRdb indicates TRBD2, and absent DNA this call remains unverified. CDR1 and CDR2 (germline): MGHRA, YSYEKL. The CDR3 spans 16 residues. The CDR3 here is CASSPPTGGAIGEQYF.

The rearrangement joins TRBV4-3 to TRBJ2-7. This CDR3 is built from 13 residues. CDR1 is LGHNA, CDR2 YSLEER, per germline. CDR3 loop: CASSQGQTYEQYF.

This clonotype is medium-sized (0.01 to 0.1%) by frequency. This rearrangement joins TRBV14 to TRBJ2-1. Germline V gene lookup returns CDR1 SGHDN and CDR2 FVKESK. The CDR3 covers 12 residues. The CDR3 reads CASGPHPTEQFF.

The chain joins TRBV20-1 to TRBJ1-1; TCRdb reports TRBD1, a call that lacks DNA to check it against. CDR1 and CDR2 (germline): DFQATT, SNEGSKA (reference sequence). CDR3 size: 14 residues. This CDR3 is CSARGVQGDTEAFF.

J is TRBJ2-2 and V is TRBV7-9; the TRBD1 assignment by TCRdb is unverifiable without DNA. The CDR3 contains 14 residues. Germline V lookup: CDR1 SEHNR, CDR2 FQNEAQ (reference sequence). The CDR3 here is CASSRDRGTGELFF.

V is TRBV4-3 and J is TRBJ2-2. Germline CDR1 LGHNA, CDR2 YSLEER. CDR3 length: 14 residues. The CDR3 sequence: CASSQDRGSGELFF.

This chain joins TRBV29-1 and TRBJ2-7; the D gene TCRdb calls, TRBD1, cannot be checked with no DNA. CDR3 length: 13 residues. Per the germline V gene, CDR1 is SQVTM and CDR2 is ANQGSEA. The CDR3 protein is CSADTTDSLEQYF.